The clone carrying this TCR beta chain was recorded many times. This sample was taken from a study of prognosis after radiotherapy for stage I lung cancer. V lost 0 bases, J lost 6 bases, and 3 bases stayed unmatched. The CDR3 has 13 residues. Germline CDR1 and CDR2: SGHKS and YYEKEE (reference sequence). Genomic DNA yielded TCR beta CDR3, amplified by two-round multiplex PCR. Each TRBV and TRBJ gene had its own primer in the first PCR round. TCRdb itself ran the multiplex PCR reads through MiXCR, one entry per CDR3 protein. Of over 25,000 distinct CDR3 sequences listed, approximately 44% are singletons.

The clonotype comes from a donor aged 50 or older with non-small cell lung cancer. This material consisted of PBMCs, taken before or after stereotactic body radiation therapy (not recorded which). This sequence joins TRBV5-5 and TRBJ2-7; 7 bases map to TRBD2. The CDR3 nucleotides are TGTGCCAGCAGCTTGGGTCGGGAGGTCGAGCAGTACTTC. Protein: CASSLGREVEQYF.